This is a list of T cell receptor beta chains from one sample in a study of cytotoxic CD8 clonotypes in ibrutinib-treated CLL. Assay: immunoSEQ multiplex PCR; the TCRdb copy retains only in-frame clones and omits some. The repertoire holds around 30,000 clones, with 62% as singletons. The input for sequencing was PBMCs, taken before ibrutinib treatment. These receptors were collected from a human donor with chronic lymphocytic leukemia. CDR3s include the opening cysteine and the closing phenylalanine or tryptophan. The D gene is left open where the match is weak. Rows give clone size only sometimes, using once, few, many, or a class for an expanded clone.

v_call: TRBV7-8; d_call: NA; clone_size: NA; j_call: TRBJ1-2; cdr3_aa: CASSLGWGYTF; cdr3_nt: TGTGCCAGCAGCTTGGGGTGGGGCTACACCTTC
v_call: TRBV27; d_call: NA; clone_size: NA; j_call: TRBJ2-3; cdr3_aa: CASSLSQDTQYF; cdr3_nt: TGTGCCAGCAGTTTATCACAAGATACGCAGTATTTT
v_call: TRBV19; d_call: TRBD1; clone_size: NA; j_call: TRBJ1-2; cdr3_aa: CASTPTGYRSANYGYTF; cdr3_nt: TGTGCCAGTACCCCGACAGGGTACCGTTCAGCTAACTATGGCTACACCTTC
v_call: TRBV5-1; d_call: NA; clone_size: NA; j_call: TRBJ2-1; cdr3_aa: CASSKTSYNEQFF; cdr3_nt: TGCGCCAGCAGCAAGACTAGCTACAATGAGCAGTTCTTC
v_call: TRBV27; d_call: TRBD1; clone_size: NA; j_call: TRBJ1-5; cdr3_aa: CASRLTGGNQPQHF; cdr3_nt: TGTGCCAGCAGACTGACAGGGGGGAATCAGCCCCAGCATTTT
v_call: TRBV9; d_call: TRBD2; clone_size: NA; j_call: TRBJ2-5; cdr3_aa: CASSVGSSGGETQYF; cdr3_nt: TGTGCCAGCAGCGTAGGTAGTAGCGGGGGAGAGACCCAGTACTTC
v_call: TRBV6-1; d_call: NA; clone_size: NA; j_call: TRBJ1-6; cdr3_aa: CASSEGSAYNSPLHF; cdr3_nt: TGTGCCAGCAGTGAAGGGAGCGCCTATAATTCACCCCTCCACTTT
v_call: TRBV27; d_call: NA; clone_size: NA; j_call: TRBJ2-2; cdr3_aa: CASRPGELFF; cdr3_nt: TGTGCCAGCAGACCCGGGGAGCTGTTTTTT
v_call: TRBV11-3; d_call: NA; clone_size: NA; j_call: TRBJ2-3; cdr3_aa: CASSSWEGTDTQYF; cdr3_nt: TGTGCCAGCAGCTCTTGGGAGGGCACAGATACGCAGTATTTT
v_call: TRBV7-2; d_call: NA; clone_size: few; j_call: TRBJ1-2; cdr3_aa: CASSLAGLYGYTF; cdr3_nt: TGTGCCAGCAGCTTGGCGGGGTTGTACGGCTACACCTTC
v_call: TRBV7-9; d_call: NA; clone_size: few; j_call: TRBJ2-1; cdr3_aa: CASSLVLVEQFF; cdr3_nt: TGTGCCAGCAGCTTAGTACTAGTTGAGCAGTTCTTC
v_call: TRBV6-5; d_call: NA; clone_size: NA; j_call: TRBJ2-2; cdr3_aa: CASSYSWDNTGELFF; cdr3_nt: TGTGCCAGCAGTTATTCATGGGATAACACCGGGGAGCTGTTTTTT
v_call: TRBV2; d_call: NA; clone_size: NA; j_call: TRBJ1-2; cdr3_aa: CASSASGYGYTF; cdr3_nt: TGTGCCAGCAGTGCGTCAGGGTATGGCTACACCTTC
v_call: TRBV27; d_call: NA; clone_size: NA; j_call: TRBJ2-7; cdr3_aa: CASGLIYEQYF; cdr3_nt: TGTGCCAGCGGACTAATTTACGAGCAGTACTTC
v_call: TRBV29-1; d_call: NA; clone_size: NA; j_call: TRBJ1-1; cdr3_aa: CSVESTANTEAFF; cdr3_nt: TGCAGCGTTGAATCGACAGCGAACACTGAAGCTTTCTTT
v_call: TRBV2; d_call: TRBD1; clone_size: few; j_call: TRBJ1-5; cdr3_aa: CASSHTGTEINQPQHF; cdr3_nt: TGTGCCAGCAGTCACACCGGGACAGAGATCAATCAGCCCCAGCATTTT
v_call: TRBV19; d_call: NA; clone_size: NA; j_call: TRBJ2-5; cdr3_aa: CASSEIIQETQYF; cdr3_nt: TGTGCCAGTAGTGAGATTATCCAAGAGACCCAGTACTTC
v_call: TRBV6-5; d_call: TRBD2; clone_size: once; j_call: TRBJ2-5; cdr3_aa: CASTLPGGETQYF; cdr3_nt: TGTGCCAGCACCCTCCCCGGGGGGGAGACCCAGTACTTC
v_call: TRBV6-1; d_call: NA; clone_size: NA; j_call: TRBJ2-3; cdr3_aa: CASSEGSYRTDTQYF; cdr3_nt: TGTGCCAGCAGTGAAGGGAGCTACAGAACGGATACGCAGTATTTT
v_call: TRBV27; d_call: NA; clone_size: NA; j_call: TRBJ1-2; cdr3_aa: CASSLGGQTYGYTF; cdr3_nt: TGTGCCAGCAGTTTAGGAGGGCAGACATATGGCTACACCTTC
v_call: TRBV29-1; d_call: NA; clone_size: NA; j_call: TRBJ1-2; cdr3_aa: CSVEQGYYGYTF; cdr3_nt: TGCAGCGTTGAACAGGGTTACTATGGCTACACCTTC
v_call: TRBV7-9; d_call: NA; clone_size: few; j_call: TRBJ2-1; cdr3_aa: CASSLWGPPRSEQFF; cdr3_nt: TGTGCCAGCAGCTTATGGGGCCCCCCGAGGAGTGAGCAGTTCTTC
v_call: TRBV27; d_call: NA; clone_size: NA; j_call: TRBJ2-5; cdr3_aa: CASSLQGMEETQYF; cdr3_nt: TGTGCCAGCAGTCTCCAGGGGATGGAAGAGACCCAGTACTTC
v_call: TRBV5-4; d_call: TRBD2; clone_size: once; j_call: TRBJ2-1; cdr3_aa: CASSWGGAGVYNEQFF; cdr3_nt: TGTGCCAGCAGCTGGGGCGGAGCGGGAGTCTACAATGAGCAGTTCTTC
v_call: TRBV11-2; d_call: NA; clone_size: few; j_call: TRBJ1-3; cdr3_aa: CASSSRGEQGNTIYF; cdr3_nt: TGTGCCAGCAGCTCTAGGGGGGAACAGGGAAACACCATATATTTT
v_call: TRBV6-5; d_call: NA; clone_size: NA; j_call: TRBJ1-5; cdr3_aa: CASSGRQAHNQPQHF; cdr3_nt: TGTGCCAGCAGTGGTCGACAGGCACACAATCAGCCCCAGCATTTT
v_call: TRBV19; d_call: NA; clone_size: few; j_call: TRBJ1-3; cdr3_aa: CASRRLGNTIYF; cdr3_nt: TGTGCCAGTAGACGACTTGGAAACACCATATATTTT
v_call: TRBV7-3; d_call: NA; clone_size: NA; j_call: TRBJ2-1; cdr3_aa: CASSLLVGSEQEQFF; cdr3_nt: TGTGCCAGCAGCTTATTAGTGGGTAGCGAACAGGAGCAGTTCTTC
v_call: TRBV27; d_call: NA; clone_size: NA; j_call: TRBJ1-5; cdr3_aa: CASKGFGNQPQHF; cdr3_nt: TGTGCCAGTAAGGGGTTCGGCAATCAGCCCCAGCATTTT
v_call: TRBV30; d_call: TRBD1; clone_size: few; j_call: TRBJ1-1; cdr3_aa: CAWTKQGAAEAFF; cdr3_nt: TGTGCCTGGACCAAACAGGGGGCGGCTGAAGCTTTCTTT
v_call: TRBV21-1; d_call: NA; clone_size: NA; j_call: TRBJ2-2; cdr3_aa: CASSKAIGGSGELFF; cdr3_nt: TGTGCCAGCAGCAAAGCGATTGGGGGGTCCGGGGAGCTGTTTTTT
v_call: TRBV6-5; d_call: NA; clone_size: few; j_call: TRBJ2-7; cdr3_aa: CASRRSTGTEQYF; cdr3_nt: TGTGCCAGCAGGCGATCGACAGGTACCGAGCAGTACTTC
v_call: TRBV5-6; d_call: NA; clone_size: once; j_call: TRBJ2-2; cdr3_aa: CASSYTGELFF; cdr3_nt: TGTGCCAGCAGCTACACCGGGGAGCTGTTTTTT
v_call: TRBV19; d_call: NA; clone_size: NA; j_call: TRBJ1-3; cdr3_aa: CASSPGFGNTIYF; cdr3_nt: TGTGCCAGTAGTCCAGGTTTTGGAAACACCATATATTTT
v_call: TRBV29-1; d_call: NA; clone_size: few; j_call: TRBJ1-1; cdr3_aa: CSVWGSMNTEAFF; cdr3_nt: TGCAGCGTTTGGGGCTCAATGAACACTGAAGCTTTCTTT
v_call: TRBV30; d_call: NA; clone_size: once; j_call: TRBJ1-4; cdr3_aa: CAWSVPGATNEKLFF; cdr3_nt: TGTGCCTGGAGTGTACCGGGTGCAACTAATGAAAAACTGTTTTTT
v_call: TRBV19; d_call: TRBD1; clone_size: NA; j_call: TRBJ2-1; cdr3_aa: CASRPTGAHEQFF; cdr3_nt: TGTGCCAGTAGGCCAACAGGGGCTCATGAGCAGTTCTTC
v_call: TRBV15; d_call: TRBD1; clone_size: few; j_call: TRBJ2-7; cdr3_aa: CATSRPGTGPGYEQYF; cdr3_nt: TGTGCCACCAGCAGACCCGGGACAGGACCAGGGTACGAGCAGTACTTC
v_call: TRBV6-4; d_call: NA; clone_size: NA; j_call: TRBJ2-2; cdr3_aa: CASRREPRGELFF; cdr3_nt: TGTGCCAGCAGACGGGAGCCTCGAGGGGAGCTGTTTTTT
v_call: TRBV6-6; d_call: TRBD2; clone_size: NA; j_call: TRBJ2-7; cdr3_aa: CASSFAGGVYEQYF; cdr3_nt: TGTGCCAGCAGTTTTGCGGGGGGGGTCTACGAGCAGTACTTC
v_call: TRBV4-1; d_call: TRBD2; clone_size: NA; j_call: TRBJ2-1; cdr3_aa: CASSHPTSGGANEQFF; cdr3_nt: TGCGCCAGCAGCCACCCGACTAGCGGGGGGGCCAATGAGCAGTTCTTC
v_call: TRBV16; d_call: NA; clone_size: medium-sized; j_call: TRBJ2-5; cdr3_aa: CASSPLGRSTETQYF; cdr3_nt: TGTGCCAGCAGCCCCCTGGGACGGTCGACAGAGACCCAGTACTTC
v_call: TRBV5-6; d_call: NA; clone_size: few; j_call: TRBJ1-1; cdr3_aa: CASSFMNTEAFF; cdr3_nt: TGTGCCAGCAGCTTTATGAACACTGAAGCTTTCTTT
v_call: TRBV6-1; d_call: NA; clone_size: NA; j_call: TRBJ1-1; cdr3_aa: CASSEAGRTEAFF; cdr3_nt: TGTGCCAGCAGTGAAGCAGGGCGGACTGAAGCTTTCTTT